This is a list of T cell receptor beta chains from one sample in a study of T cell responses to AZD1222 COVID-19 vaccine. Some clones are missing from TCRdb's copy, which holds only in-frame ones; the method was immunoSEQ multiplex PCR. The sample consists of about 130,000 clones, roughly 92% of them appearing once. The material sequenced was peripheral blood, taken 28 days after the second AZD1222 dose. These receptors all stem from an adult who received the AZD1222 COVID-19 vaccine. The CDR3 runs from the conserved cysteine through the conserved F or W. The D gene is left open where the match is weak. Some rows mark clone size as missing; the rest say once, few, many or name a class of expanded clone.

V gene,D gene,J gene,clone size,CDR3 protein,CDR3 DNA
TRBV30,TRBD1,TRBJ1-3,.,CASATGTSGNTIYF,TGTGCCTCCGCGACAGGGACCTCTGGAAACACCATATATTTT
TRBV7-2,.,TRBJ2-3,.,CASSFAVITDTQYF,TGTGCCAGCAGCTTCGCGGTGATCACAGATACGCAGTATTTT
TRBV27,.,TRBJ2-5,once,CASSLSILHQETQYF,TGTGCCAGCAGTTTATCTATCCTCCACCAAGAGACCCAGTACTTC
TRBV28,.,TRBJ1-1,.,CASSLQDTEAFF,TGTGCCAGCAGTTTGCAGGACACTGAAGCTTTCTTT
TRBV5-1,.,TRBJ2-2,.,CASSWQGAGELFF,TGCGCCAGCAGCTGGCAGGGTGCCGGGGAGCTGTTTTTT
TRBV24-1,.,TRBJ1-2,.,CATSDLSGDGYTF,TGTGCCACCAGTGATTTGTCGGGGGATGGCTACACCTTC
TRBV7-8,TRBD1,TRBJ1-5,.,CASSFDRGLQPQHF,TGTGCCAGCAGCTTTGACAGGGGGCTTCAGCCCCAGCATTTT
TRBV6-5,.,TRBJ1-1,.,CASSLVLKNTEAFF,TGTGCCAGCAGTCTAGTGTTAAAGAACACTGAAGCTTTCTTT
TRBV7-2,.,TRBJ2-1,.,CASSRGREHNEQFF,TGTGCCAGCAGTCGCGGCAGGGAGCACAATGAGCAGTTCTTC
TRBV6-5,.,TRBJ2-2,.,CASTEVGIGELFF,TGTGCCAGCACCGAAGTGGGGATCGGGGAGCTGTTTTTT
TRBV4-2,.,TRBJ2-1,.,CASSQDGGEQFF,TGTGCCAGCAGCCAAGACGGGGGTGAGCAGTTCTTC
TRBV25-1,.,TRBJ1-5,.,CATQNRVTYSNQPQHF,TGTGCCACTCAAAACCGGGTAACATATAGCAATCAGCCCCAGCATTTT
TRBV7-2,.,TRBJ2-1,.,CASSPGTAYNEQFF,TGTGCCAGCAGTCCCGGGACGGCATACAATGAGCAGTTCTTC
TRBV29-1,.,TRBJ1-2,once,CSVGPEGYTF,TGCAGTGTTGGGCCGGAGGGCTACACCTTC
TRBV4-3,TRBD2,TRBJ2-1,.,CASSQDWASGGGYNEQFF,TGCGCCAGCAGCCAAGATTGGGCTAGCGGGGGCGGGTACAATGAGCAGTTCTTC
TRBV7-9,TRBD1,TRBJ1-3,.,CASSETGDSGNTIYF,TGTGCCAGCAGCGAAACAGGGGACTCTGGAAACACCATATATTTT
TRBV4-2,TRBD2,TRBJ2-1,.,CASSQDVTSAPNEQFF,TGTGCCAGCAGCCAAGACGTGACTAGCGCCCCCAATGAGCAGTTCTTC
TRBV2,TRBD1,TRBJ1-2,.,CASSDKGADGYTF,TGTGCCAGCAGTGACAAGGGGGCGGATGGCTACACCTTC
TRBV5-6,.,TRBJ1-1,.,CASSLINRNTEAFF,TGTGCCAGCAGCTTGATAAACAGGAACACTGAAGCTTTCTTT
TRBV3-1/TRBV3-2,.,TRBJ2-3,.,CASSQLLGASTDTQYF,TGTGCCAGCAGCCAACTTCTAGGAGCTAGCACAGATACGCAGTATTTT
TRBV18,TRBD2,TRBJ2-2,.,CASSRYGQRGINTGELFF,TGTGCCAGCTCCCGCTATGGGCAGCGGGGGATCAACACCGGGGAGCTGTTTTTT
TRBV6-6,TRBD1,TRBJ2-1,.,CASSTDRGQGNEQFF,TGTGCCAGCAGCACCGACAGGGGGCAGGGCAATGAGCAGTTCTTC
TRBV6-5,TRBD1,TRBJ1-2,.,CASRGQGGVYGYTF,TGTGCCAGCAGGGGACAGGGGGGTGTGTATGGCTACACCTTC
TRBV5-1,.,TRBJ1-1,.,CASSPWSGMNTEAFF,TGCGCCAGCAGCCCCTGGTCGGGCATGAACACTGAAGCTTTCTTT
TRBV6-2/TRBV6-3,.,TRBJ1-5,.,CASSSISRAGVGNQPQHF,TGTGCCAGCAGTTCGATTAGCCGGGCAGGGGTTGGCAATCAGCCCCAGCATTTT
TRBV6-5,.,TRBJ1-4,.,CASTLAPANEKLFF,TGTGCCAGCACCCTGGCCCCGGCTAATGAAAAACTGTTTTTT
TRBV7-8,TRBD1,TRBJ1-2,.,CASSERQGTNYGYTF,TGTGCCAGCAGCGAAAGACAGGGTACTAACTATGGCTACACCTTC
TRBV4-3,.,TRBJ2-1,.,CASSQDHRVFNEQFF,TGCGCCAGCAGCCAAGATCACAGGGTGTTCAATGAGCAGTTCTTC
TRBV5-4,.,TRBJ1-5,.,CASSREGLQPQHF,TGTGCCAGCAGCCGTGAGGGACTTCAGCCCCAGCATTTT
TRBV7-9,.,TRBJ2-5,.,CASSFYVGHQETQYF,TGTGCCAGCAGCTTCTACGTAGGGCACCAAGAGACCCAGTACTTC
TRBV7-2,.,TRBJ1-6,.,CASSSREVSYNSPLHF,TGTGCCAGCAGCTCCCGAGAGGTCTCCTATAATTCACCCCTCCACTTT
TRBV24-1,.,TRBJ1-2,.,CATSGKQGSGYGYTF,TGTGCCACCAGTGGTAAACAGGGTTCAGGCTATGGCTACACCTTC
TRBV7-6,TRBD1,TRBJ2-7,.,CASSASRTGAGEQYF,TGTGCCAGCAGCGCCTCTCGGACAGGGGCAGGGGAGCAGTACTTC
TRBV19,.,TRBJ1-5,.,CASSIGARSNQPQHF,TGTGCCAGTAGTATAGGGGCAAGATCCAATCAGCCCCAGCATTTT
TRBV10-3,.,TRBJ1-2,once,CASQGPAGYGYTF,TGTGCCAGCCAGGGACCCGCCGGGTATGGCTACACCTTC
TRBV6-5,TRBD1,TRBJ1-1,few,CASSYRTGVANTEAFF,TGTGCCAGCAGTTACCGAACAGGGGTAGCGAACACTGAAGCTTTCTTT
TRBV11-1,TRBD2,TRBJ2-5,.,CASSFPGLGSETQYF,TGTGCCAGCAGCTTCCCGGGACTAGGATCAGAGACCCAGTACTTC
TRBV30,TRBD1,TRBJ2-1,.,CAWSQGAADGHNEQFF,TGTGCCTGGAGTCAGGGGGCAGCGGACGGGCACAATGAGCAGTTCTTC
TRBV28,.,TRBJ1-5,once,CASSPSVGIQPQHF,TGTGCCAGCAGCCCAAGTGTAGGGATTCAGCCCCAGCATTTT
TRBV5-6,.,TRBJ1-5,.,CASSLGPFTSNQPQHF,TGTGCCAGCAGCTTGGGCCCCTTTACAAGCAATCAGCCCCAGCATTTT
TRBV7-2,.,TRBJ2-7,.,CASSFSKSTGSEQYF,TGTGCCAGCAGCTTCTCCAAATCGACAGGTTCCGAGCAGTACTTC
TRBV7-2,.,TRBJ2-3,.,CASRRLVSTDTQYF,TGTGCCAGCAGGAGACTAGTTTCCACAGATACGCAGTATTTT
TRBV7-2,TRBD2,TRBJ2-5,.,CASSLVGGGAGETQYF,TGTGCCAGCAGCTTAGTAGGCGGGGGGGCTGGAGAGACCCAGTACTTC
TRBV6-5,.,TRBJ2-7,.,CASRGLPSYEQYF,TGTGCCAGCAGAGGTCTCCCGAGCTACGAGCAGTACTTC
TRBV5-1,TRBD1,TRBJ1-2,once,CASSLQGGENYGYTF,TGCGCCAGCAGCTTACAGGGGGGAGAAAACTATGGCTACACCTTC
TRBV27,.,TRBJ2-1,.,CASKNFGDSSNEQFF,TGTGCCAGCAAAAACTTCGGGGATTCTAGCAATGAGCAGTTCTTC
TRBV9,.,TRBJ2-5,.,CASSPFRGWGETQYF,TGTGCCAGCAGCCCCTTCAGGGGTTGGGGAGAGACCCAGTACTTC
TRBV2,.,TRBJ1-5,.,CASRKGTAGSIQHF,TGTGCCAGCAGAAAAGGGACGGCTGGGTCGATCCAGCATTTT
TRBV4-2,TRBD1,TRBJ1-2,.,CASSRAGGESNGYTF,TGTGCCAGCAGCCGTGCAGGGGGGGAATCTAATGGCTACACCTTC
TRBV11-2,.,TRBJ2-7,.,CASSPQRDIYEQYF,TGTGCCAGCAGCCCCCAAAGGGATATCTACGAGCAGTACTTC
TRBV5-1,TRBD2,TRBJ2-3,once,CASSLWRGADTQYF,TGCGCCAGCAGCTTGTGGCGGGGGGCAGATACGCAGTATTTT
TRBV5-1,.,TRBJ1-6,.,CASSLGASGPIYNSPLHF,TGCGCCAGCAGCTTGGGGGCATCCGGACCTATCTATAATTCACCCCTCCACTTT
TRBV18,.,TRBJ1-5,.,CASSPGLGQPQHF,TGTGCCAGCTCGCCAGGGTTGGGGCAGCCCCAGCATTTT
TRBV12-3/TRBV12-4,.,TRBJ2-7,.,CASSLHRAEEQYF,TGTGCCAGCAGTTTGCATAGGGCGGAAGAGCAGTACTTC